The 30 T cell receptor beta chains below all came from one sample that was sequenced in a study of blood T cell repertoires in COVID-19. Repertoires were generated with immunoSEQ multiplex PCR, while TCRdb's copy carries only in-frame clones and drops some. The table lists approximately 34,000 clones, 80% of them singletons, with 13% to 15% in the top ten. Sequenced: peripheral blood. The receptors stem from a woman aged 70 to 79 with acute or convalescent COVID-19.

This clone was detected only once. V gene TRBV6-5 combines with J gene TRBJ1-1; D uncertain. V gave up 0 bases and J gave up 4 bases, with 9 bases separating them. Germline values: CDR1 MNHEY, CDR2 SVGAGI. The CDR3 spans 14 residues. The CDR3 here is CASSYSGRGTEAFF. CDR3 in DNA: TGTGCCAGCAGTTACTCCGGGCGGGGCACTGAAGCTTTCTTT.

The sample holds a few counts of this clone. The V gene is TRBV7-9, the J gene TRBJ1-1, with 7 positions matching TRBD1. The germline CDR1 and CDR2 sequences are SEHNR and FQNEAQ (reference sequence). The V and J ends lost 5 bases and 7 bases, in that order; junction bases with no gene match: 10. The CDR3 has 14 amino acids. CDR3 amino acids: CASSRQGPTYEAFF. DNA of the CDR3: TGTGCCAGCAGCCGACAGGGCCCAACTTATGAAGCTTTCTTT.

This chain connects TRBV27 to TRBJ2-7; TRBD1 agrees at 9 bases. The trim removed 3 bases at V and 7 bases at J, leaving 7 bases unmatched. CDR1 and CDR2 from the germline V gene are MNHEY and SMNVEV (reference sequence). The CDR3 is 14 residues long. CDR3 sequence (DNA): TGTGCCAGCAGTTTGGGGACAGGGATGAGGGAGCAGTACTTC. It is translated as CASSLGTGMREQYF.

This clone came up once. As DNA, the CDR3 is TGTGCCAGTAGTCCCCGCCGGGACAGTCCCCAGCCCCAGCATTTT. It is translated as CASSPRRDSPQPQHF. V is TRBV19 and J is TRBJ1-5; 7 bases align to TRBD1. This CDR3 region has 15 residues. CDR1 LNHDA and CDR2 SQIVND come from the germline V gene (reference sequence). Trimming took 5 bases from V and 7 from J; bases not matched to a gene: 11.

This CDR3 reads CSVGDRGNEQFF. CDR3 coding DNA: TGCAGCGTTGGGGACAGGGGCAATGAGCAGTTCTTC. V is TRBV29-1 and J is TRBJ2-1; 10 bases line up with TRBD1. Losses at the gene ends were 4 bases for V and 6 bases for J; bases not matched to a gene: 0. The CDR3 length is 12 residues. Per the germline V gene, CDR1 is SQVTM and CDR2 is ANQGSEA.

The chain uses TRBV6-6 and TRBJ2-7, with 11 positions matching TRBD1. The V segment lost 3 bases and the J segment 2 bases; nucleotides outside the gene matches: 6. The germline CDR1 and CDR2 sequences are MNHNY and SVGAGI (reference sequence). There are 16 residues in the CDR3. CDR3 in amino acids: CASSYPDRGLTYEQYF. The CDR3 nucleotides read TGTGCCAGCAGTTATCCGGACAGGGGGCTCACCTACGAGCAGTACTTC.

V and J are TRBV6-5 and TRBJ2-1; 7 bases align to TRBD1. Germline-derived CDR1 and CDR2 are MNHEY and SVGAGI. The CDR3 spans 15 residues. V lost 6 bases and J lost 0; bases outside the gene matches: 5. CDR3 sequence (DNA): TGTGCCAGCAGAAGGGACAGAAGCTCCTACAATGAGCAGTTCTTC. Protein sequence: CASRRDRSSYNEQFF.

The chain has TRBV5-6 and TRBJ2-4; 13 bases are a match to TRBD2. The CDR3 is made up of 18 amino acids. Germline-derived CDR1 and CDR2 are SGHDT and YYEEEE. V shed 2 bases, J shed 3 bases, and the junction held 8 bases outside the gene matches. In DNA form, the CDR3 reads TGTGCCAGCAGCTTAGGACTAGCGGGGGACCTTGGCAAAAACATTCAGTACTTC. Translated, it gives CASSLGLAGDLGKNIQYF.

The V call is TRBV11-3, the J call TRBJ1-1; D is undetermined. The CDR3 extends over 12 amino acids. CDR1 and CDR2 (germline): SGHNT, YENEEA. Trimming removed 5 bases at V and 4 bases at J, with 8 bases between. CDR3 in DNA: TGTGCCAGCAGCGCAGGAGGCACTGAAGCTTTCTTT. Translation gives CASSAGGTEAFF.

The chain combines TRBV19 with TRBJ1-1; D is unresolved. CDR3 size: 15 residues. Trimming cost V 4 bases and J 1 base, with 13 bases left between them. From germline, CDR1 is LNHDA and CDR2 SQIVND (reference sequence). The CDR3: CASSTYGNRNTEAFF. CDR3 nucleotide sequence: TGTGCCAGTAGTACTTACGGGAACAGGAACACTGAAGCTTTCTTT.

V and J are TRBV28 and TRBJ1-2, with 10 bases lining up with TRBD1. V was clipped by 5 bases and J by 4 bases; unmatched bases: 10. The CDR3 has 16 amino acids. CDR1 is MDHEN, CDR2 SYDVKM, per germline. Here the CDR3 reads CASSDAGTGVTYGYTF. The DNA for the CDR3 is TGTGCCAGCAGTGATGCCGGGACAGGGGTTACCTATGGCTACACCTTC.

The chain couples TRBV6-5 to TRBJ1-2; 7 bases map to TRBD1. Trimming cost V 1 base and J 3 bases; bases outside gene matches: 5. The CDR3 spans 15 residues. CDR1 and CDR2 from the germline V gene are MNHEY and SVGAGI. CDR3 sequence reads: CASSYYATGDYGYTF. The CDR3 nucleotides read TGTGCCAGCAGTTACTACGCCACAGGGGACTATGGCTACACCTTC.

The rearrangement joins TRBV6-5 to TRBJ2-2; tentative D call: TRBD1 (6 bases). From germline, CDR1 is MNHEY and CDR2 SVGAGI. V lost 6 bases to trimming and J lost 5 bases, with 13 bases between them. The CDR3 has 14 amino acids. The CDR3 DNA reads as TGTGCCAGCAGCGGGACACAGCTGACCGGGGAGCTGTTTTTT. Translated, it gives CASSGTQLTGELFF.

V is TRBV3-1 (or the pseudogene TRBV3-2) and J is TRBJ1-4; possible D gene TRBD1, 6 bases. This CDR3 has 15 residues. Germline CDR1 LGHDT, CDR2 YNNKEL (reference sequence). V was clipped by 4 bases and J by 10 bases, with 19 bases between them. The CDR3 nucleotides read TGTGCCAGCAGCCCCCTAGGTGGGGGGGGCGGAAAACTGTTTTTT. Translating gives CASSPLGGGGGKLFF.

The CDR3: CASSQDWATSGAYEQYF. The CDR3 nucleotides are TGTGCCAGCAGCCAAGATTGGGCGACTAGCGGGGCCTACGAGCAGTACTTC. The chain uses TRBV4-2 and TRBJ2-7; 11 bases line up with TRBD2. The CDR3 spans 17 residues. CDR1 and CDR2 from the germline V gene are LGHNA and YNFKEQ. The ends lost 0 bases at V and 2 bases at J; junction bases unmatched: 6.

The CDR3 coding sequence is TGTGCCAGCAGCTTAGGTGCGGGGCAAGCTTTCGAGCAGTACTTC. Protein product: CASSLGAGQAFEQYF. V usage is TRBV7-6 and J usage is TRBJ2-7; a weak D match, TRBD2 (6 bases). V lost 1 base and J lost 6, with 16 bases in between. There are 15 residues in the CDR3. The V gene's germline CDR1 is SGHVS and CDR2 FNYEAQ.

Worth noting for this clone: Other nucleotide sequences from this sample produce the same CDR3. The chain joins TRBV6-5 to TRBJ1-2, with TRBD1 matching 7 bases. The CDR3 is made up of 13 amino acids. Germline lookup yields CDR1 MNHEY and CDR2 SVGAGI. With 6 bases clipped from V and 5 bases from J, the junction kept 6 bases outside the gene matches. The CDR3 bases are TGTGCCAGCAGCCGGGACAGTAGTTATGGCTACACCTTC. The encoded protein is CASSRDSSYGYTF.

V gene TRBV3-1 (or the pseudogene TRBV3-2) combines with J gene TRBJ2-2; 10 bases are shared with TRBD2. This CDR3 is 15 amino acids long. Per the germline V gene, CDR1 is LGHDT and CDR2 is YNNKEL (reference sequence). V trimming: 6 bases; J trimming: 6 bases; junction bases outside the gene matches: 7. The CDR3 protein is CASRPLAGESGELFF. In DNA form, the CDR3 reads TGTGCCAGCAGACCCCTAGCGGGAGAGTCCGGGGAGCTGTTTTTT.

The table lists this clone with a few counts. The chain combines TRBV7-9 with TRBJ1-3, with D perhaps matching TRBD1 (6 bases). This CDR3 region has 17 residues. Trimming shortened V by 4 bases and J by 1 base, and 17 bases separated the two germline ends. Per the germline V gene, CDR1 is SEHNR and CDR2 is FQNEAQ (reference sequence). The CDR3 DNA sequence: TGTGCCAGCAGCTCAAGTACAGGGATTTCGTCTGGAAACACCATATATTTT. Residues: CASSSSTGISSGNTIYF.

The chain has TRBV29-1 and TRBJ1-2; tentatively, D is TRBD1 (5 bases). Germline values: CDR1 SQVTM, CDR2 ANQGSEA. V was shortened by 4 bases and J by 7 bases, with 13 bases between the two germline ends. The CDR3 extends over 12 amino acids. CDR3 loop: CSVAKGIRGYTF. The CDR3 DNA sequence: TGCAGCGTTGCGAAGGGGATCCGTGGCTACACCTTC.

The chain employs TRBV18 and TRBJ2-1; 13 nucleotides match TRBD2. This CDR3 region has 15 residues. Germline CDR1 and CDR2: KGHSH and LQKENI. V was pared by 3 bases and J by 7 bases, with 3 bases of the junction left unmatched. CDR3 nucleotide sequence: TGTGCCAGCTCACCTGGGACTAGCGGGATTAATGAGCAGTTCTTC. Amino acid sequence: CASSPGTSGINEQFF.

This rearrangement joins TRBV6-2 or TRBV6-3 to TRBJ2-3; 7 nucleotides align to TRBD1. CDR1 and CDR2 from the germline V gene are MNHEY and SVGEGT. Trimming removed 6 bases from V and 0 bases from J; junction bases left unmatched: 3. This CDR3 region has 14 residues. In DNA, the CDR3 is TGTGCCAGCAGCCTACAGGGGAGCACAGATACGCAGTATTTT. As protein: CASSLQGSTDTQYF.

Here the CDR3 DNA reads TGCAGCGCTCCACGACAGGGAAACACTGAAGCTTTCTTT. Translated: CSAPRQGNTEAFF. This chain joins TRBV29-1 and TRBJ1-1, with 7 bases lining up with TRBD1. V was clipped by 7 bases and J by 2 bases; unmatched bases: 7. This CDR3 has 13 residues. Per germline, CDR1 SQVTM and CDR2 ANQGSEA.

The V call is TRBV20-1, the J call TRBJ2-7; D is unclear. The CDR3 contains 11 residues. V was pared by 1 base and J by 3 bases, with 4 bases between. Germline lookup yields CDR1 DFQATT and CDR2 SNEGSKA (reference sequence). The CDR3 loop is CSARVYYEQYF. The CDR3 nucleotides are TGCAGTGCTAGAGTGTACTACGAGCAGTACTTC.

Sample share makes this clone medium-sized. The rearrangement joins TRBV20-1 to TRBJ1-2; 9 bases fit TRBD1. There are 16 residues in the CDR3. V shed 3 bases and J 1 base; nucleotides not matched to a gene: 9. Germline CDR1 is DFQATT and CDR2 is SNEGSKA (reference sequence). As DNA, the CDR3 is TGCAGTGCTAGTGGGGACAGGGCTATCCTTAACTATGGCTACACCTTC. Encoded protein: CSASGDRAILNYGYTF.

The chain carries TRBV3-1 (or the pseudogene TRBV3-2) and TRBJ2-5; TRBD1 matches at 8 bases. V was clipped by 2 bases and J by 6 bases; unmatched bases: 26. The CDR3 totals 21 residues. CDR1 is LGHDT and CDR2 is YNNKEL in the germline V gene (reference sequence). The DNA of the CDR3 is TGTGCCAGCAGCCAATCTCTTCCAGACAGGGGTGGTAACGCTGAGAGAAAGACCCAGTACTTC. Amino acid sequence: CASSQSLPDRGGNAERKTQYF.

The chain recombines TRBV5-1 with TRBJ2-1; 13 bases are a match to TRBD2. Germline V gene lookup returns CDR1 SGHRS and CDR2 YFSETQ. The CDR3 runs 18 residues. The J segment lost 4 bases and the V segment lost 0 bases, leaving 7 bases of the junction unmatched. The CDR3 region is CASSLDGTSGILYNEQFF. DNA of the CDR3: TGCGCCAGCAGCTTGGATGGGACTAGCGGGATACTTTACAATGAGCAGTTCTTC.

V is TRBV28 and J is TRBJ1-1; 7 bases are a match to TRBD1. The V gene end was trimmed by 8 bases and the J gene end by 5 bases; junction bases not matched to a gene: 8. In germline, CDR1 is MDHEN, CDR2 SYDVKM. The CDR3 is made up of 13 amino acids. The CDR3 reads CASEATGRTEAFF. CDR3 sequence (DNA): TGTGCCAGCGAGGCGACAGGGAGAACTGAAGCTTTCTTT.

The rearrangement links TRBV11-2 to TRBJ1-6, with TRBD1 as a possible D gene (6 bases). With 0 bases removed from V and 10 bases from J, the gap between germline ends came to 7 bases. The CDR3 has 13 amino acids. CDR1 and CDR2 from the germline V gene are SGHAT and FQNNGV. The CDR3: CASSLEDRSPLHF. Here the CDR3 DNA reads TGTGCCAGCAGCTTAGAAGACAGGTCACCCCTCCACTTT.

The chain combines TRBV18 with TRBJ2-5, with 8 bases aligning to TRBD1. There are 14 residues in the CDR3. V trimming: 2 bases; J trimming: 5 bases; junction bases outside the gene matches: 4. Germline V gene lookup returns CDR1 KGHSH and CDR2 LQKENI. DNA for the CDR3: TGTGCCAGCTCACCATCCAGGGGGCGGGAGACCCAGTACTTC. Translated, it gives CASSPSRGRETQYF.